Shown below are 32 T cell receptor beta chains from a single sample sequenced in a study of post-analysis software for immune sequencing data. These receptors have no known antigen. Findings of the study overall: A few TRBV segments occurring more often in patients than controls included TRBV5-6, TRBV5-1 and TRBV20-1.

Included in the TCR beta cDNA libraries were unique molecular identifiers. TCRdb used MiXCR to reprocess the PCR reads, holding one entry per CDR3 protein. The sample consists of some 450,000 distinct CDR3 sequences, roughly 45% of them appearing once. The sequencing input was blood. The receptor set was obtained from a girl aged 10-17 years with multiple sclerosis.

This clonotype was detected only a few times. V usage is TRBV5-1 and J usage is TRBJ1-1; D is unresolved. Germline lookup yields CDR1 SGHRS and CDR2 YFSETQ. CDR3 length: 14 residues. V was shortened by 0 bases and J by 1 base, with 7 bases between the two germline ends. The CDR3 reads CASSLVPENTEAFF. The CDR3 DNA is TGCGCCAGCAGCTTGGTTCCAGAGAACACTGAAGCTTTCTTT.

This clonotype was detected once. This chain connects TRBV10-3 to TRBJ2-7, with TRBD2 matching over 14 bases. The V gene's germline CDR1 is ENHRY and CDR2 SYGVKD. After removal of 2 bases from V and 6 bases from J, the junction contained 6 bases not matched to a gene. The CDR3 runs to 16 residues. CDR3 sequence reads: CAISETTSGRAGEQYF. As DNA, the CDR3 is TGTGCCATCAGTGAGACGACTAGCGGGAGGGCAGGCGAGCAGTACTTC.

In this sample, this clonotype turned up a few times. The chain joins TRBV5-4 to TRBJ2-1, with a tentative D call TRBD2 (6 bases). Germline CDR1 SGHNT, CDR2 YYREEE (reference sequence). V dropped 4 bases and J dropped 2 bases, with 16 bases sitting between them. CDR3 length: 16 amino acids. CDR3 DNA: TGTGCCAGCAGCCAAACCCTAGCGCCCCCCTACAATGAGCAGTTCTTC. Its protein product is CASSQTLAPPYNEQFF.

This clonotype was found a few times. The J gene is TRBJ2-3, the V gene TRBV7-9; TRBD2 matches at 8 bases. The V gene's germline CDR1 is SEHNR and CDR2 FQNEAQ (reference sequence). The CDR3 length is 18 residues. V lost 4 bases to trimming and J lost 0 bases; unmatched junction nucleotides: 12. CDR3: CASSSPTSGLTSTDTQYF. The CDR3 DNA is TGTGCCAGCAGCTCGCCTACTAGCGGTCTTACTAGCACAGATACGCAGTATTTT. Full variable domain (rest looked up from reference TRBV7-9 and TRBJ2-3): DTGVSQNPRHKITKRGQNVTFRCDPISEHNRLYWYRQTLGQGPEFLTYFQNEAQLEKSRLLSDRFSAERPKGSFSTLEIQRTEQGDSAMYLCASSSPTSGLTSTDTQYFGPGTRLTVL.

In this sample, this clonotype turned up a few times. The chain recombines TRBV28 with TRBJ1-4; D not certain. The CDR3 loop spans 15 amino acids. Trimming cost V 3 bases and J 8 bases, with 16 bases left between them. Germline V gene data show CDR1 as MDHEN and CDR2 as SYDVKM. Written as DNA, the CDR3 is TGTGCCAGCAGTTTGGGTCTGGGGAGCCGCGAAAAACTGTTTTTT. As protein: CASSLGLGSREKLFF.

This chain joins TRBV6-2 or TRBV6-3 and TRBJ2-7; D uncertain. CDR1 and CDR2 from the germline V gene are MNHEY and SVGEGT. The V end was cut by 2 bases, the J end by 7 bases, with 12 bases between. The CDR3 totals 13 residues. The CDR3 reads CASSYPGPEEQYF. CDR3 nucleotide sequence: TGTGCCAGCAGTTACCCCGGACCTGAAGAGCAGTACTTC.

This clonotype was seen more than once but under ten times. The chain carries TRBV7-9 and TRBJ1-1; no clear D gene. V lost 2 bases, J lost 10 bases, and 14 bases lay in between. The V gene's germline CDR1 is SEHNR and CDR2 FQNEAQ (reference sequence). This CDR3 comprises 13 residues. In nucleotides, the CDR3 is TGTGCCAGCAGCTTACCAAGTTCCAGTGGAGCTTTCTTT. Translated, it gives CASSLPSSSGAFF.

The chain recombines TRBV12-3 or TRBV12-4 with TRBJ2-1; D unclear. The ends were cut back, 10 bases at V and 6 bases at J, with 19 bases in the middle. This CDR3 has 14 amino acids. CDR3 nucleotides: TGTGCCACCCAGGAGAGCCCCCTCATCAATGAGCAGTTCTTC. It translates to CATQESPLINEQFF.

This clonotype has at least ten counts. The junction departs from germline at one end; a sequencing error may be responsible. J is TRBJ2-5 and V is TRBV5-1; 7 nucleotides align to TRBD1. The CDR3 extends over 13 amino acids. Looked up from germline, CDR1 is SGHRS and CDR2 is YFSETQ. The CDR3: CASSWDSQETQYF. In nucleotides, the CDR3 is TGTGCCAGCAGCTGGGACAGCCAAGAGACCCAGTACTTC.

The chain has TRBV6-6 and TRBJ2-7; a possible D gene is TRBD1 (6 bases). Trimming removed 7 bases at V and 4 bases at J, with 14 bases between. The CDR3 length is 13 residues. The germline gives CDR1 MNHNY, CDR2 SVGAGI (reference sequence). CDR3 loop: CASTSGTPYEQYF. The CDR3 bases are TGTGCCAGCACCTCGGGGACACCATACGAGCAGTACTTC.

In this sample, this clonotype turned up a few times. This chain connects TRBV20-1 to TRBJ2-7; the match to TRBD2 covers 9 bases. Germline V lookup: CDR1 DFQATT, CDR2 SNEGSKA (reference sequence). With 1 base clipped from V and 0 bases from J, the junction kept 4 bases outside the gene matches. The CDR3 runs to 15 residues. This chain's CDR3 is CSARVLAGSSYEQYF. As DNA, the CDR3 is TGCAGTGCTAGAGTTCTAGCGGGGAGCTCCTACGAGCAGTACTTC.

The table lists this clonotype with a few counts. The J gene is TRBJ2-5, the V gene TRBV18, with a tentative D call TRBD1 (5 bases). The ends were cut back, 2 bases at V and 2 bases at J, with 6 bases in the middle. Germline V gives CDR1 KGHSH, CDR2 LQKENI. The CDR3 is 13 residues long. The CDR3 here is CASSPNRQETQYF. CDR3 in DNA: TGTGCCAGCTCACCAAACAGGCAAGAGACCCAGTACTTC. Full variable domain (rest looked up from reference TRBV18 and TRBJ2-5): NAGVMQNPRHLVRRRGQEARLRCSPMKGHSHVYWYRQLPEEGLKFMVYLQKENIIDESGMPKERFSAEFPKEGPSILRIQQVVRGDSAAYFCASSPNRQETQYFGPGTRLLVL.

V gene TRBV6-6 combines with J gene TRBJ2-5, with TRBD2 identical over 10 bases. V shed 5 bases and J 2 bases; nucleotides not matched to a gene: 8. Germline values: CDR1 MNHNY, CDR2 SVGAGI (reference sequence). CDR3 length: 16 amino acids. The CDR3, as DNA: TGTGCCAGCAGTCCCTCTACTAGCGGGGAACAAGAGACCCAGTACTTC. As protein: CASSPSTSGEQETQYF.

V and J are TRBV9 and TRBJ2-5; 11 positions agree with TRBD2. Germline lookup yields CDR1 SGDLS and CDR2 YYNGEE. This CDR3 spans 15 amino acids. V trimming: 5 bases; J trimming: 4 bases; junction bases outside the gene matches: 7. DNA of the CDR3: TGTGCCAGCAGAAAAACTAGCGGGAGACCAGAGACCCAGTACTTC. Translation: CASRKTSGRPETQYF.

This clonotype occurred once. The CDR3 protein is CSARTLDYTF. CDR3 DNA: TGCAGTGCCAGGACACTTGACTACACCTTC. This rearrangement joins TRBV20-1 to TRBJ1-2, with TRBD1 as a possible D gene (5 bases). CDR3 length equals 10 residues. Germline lookup yields CDR1 DFQATT and CDR2 SNEGSKA (reference sequence). The V and J ends lost 6 bases and 10 bases respectively, with 12 bases between them.

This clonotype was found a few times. The CDR3 DNA reads as TGTGCCAGCAGTGCACTCGTAATAGGAGCCTACGAGCAGTACTTC. Amino acids: CASSALVIGAYEQYF. The chain employs TRBV12-3 or TRBV12-4 and TRBJ2-7; D gene uncertain. Trimming removed 5 bases at V and 2 bases at J, with 16 bases between. The CDR3 totals 15 residues.

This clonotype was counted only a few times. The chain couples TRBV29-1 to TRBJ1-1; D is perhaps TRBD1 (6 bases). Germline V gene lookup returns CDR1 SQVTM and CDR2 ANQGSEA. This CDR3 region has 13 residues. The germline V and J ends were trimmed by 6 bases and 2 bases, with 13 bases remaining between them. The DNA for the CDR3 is TGCAGCGTCCAACAGGGAGGTAACACTGAAGCTTTCTTT. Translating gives CSVQQGGNTEAFF.

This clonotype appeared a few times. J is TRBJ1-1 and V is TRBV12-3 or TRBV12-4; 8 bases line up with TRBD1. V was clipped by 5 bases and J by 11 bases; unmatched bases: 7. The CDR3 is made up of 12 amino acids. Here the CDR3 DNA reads TGTGCCAGCAGTACTCGGACAGGGACGGCTTTCTTT. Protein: CASSTRTGTAFF.

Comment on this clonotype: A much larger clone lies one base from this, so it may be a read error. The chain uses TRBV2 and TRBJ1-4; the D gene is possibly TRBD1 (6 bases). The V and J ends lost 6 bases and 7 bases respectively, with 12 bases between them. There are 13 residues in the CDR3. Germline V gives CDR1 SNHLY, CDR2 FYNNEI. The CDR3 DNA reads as TGTGCCAGCAGCCAAAAGGGGGGTGAAAAACTGTTTTTT. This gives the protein CASSQKGGEKLFF.

Here the CDR3 DNA reads TGTGCCAGCAGTTCCGGGACTAGCGGGAGGAGGCCCTACAATGAGCAGTTCTTC. This encodes CASSSGTSGRRPYNEQFF. The chain has TRBV6-5 and TRBJ2-1, with TRBD2 matching 15 bases. The CDR3 is 18 residues long. The germline V gene encodes CDR1 MNHEY and CDR2 SVGAGI. V trimming: 4 bases; J trimming: 2 bases; junction bases outside the gene matches: 6.

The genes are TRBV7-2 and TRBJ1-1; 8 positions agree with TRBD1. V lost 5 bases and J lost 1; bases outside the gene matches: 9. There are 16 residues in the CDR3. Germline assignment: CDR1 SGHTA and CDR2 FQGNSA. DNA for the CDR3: TGTGCCAGCAGCCTGTTTTGGACAGGGAAGAACACTGAAGCTTTCTTT. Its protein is CASSLFWTGKNTEAFF. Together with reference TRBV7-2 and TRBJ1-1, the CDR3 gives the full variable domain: GAGVSQSPSNKVTEKGKDVELRCDPISGHTALYWYRQSLGQGLEFLIYFQGNSAPDKSGLPSDRFSAERTGGSVSTLTIQRTQQEDSAVYLCASSLFWTGKNTEAFFGQGTRLTVV.

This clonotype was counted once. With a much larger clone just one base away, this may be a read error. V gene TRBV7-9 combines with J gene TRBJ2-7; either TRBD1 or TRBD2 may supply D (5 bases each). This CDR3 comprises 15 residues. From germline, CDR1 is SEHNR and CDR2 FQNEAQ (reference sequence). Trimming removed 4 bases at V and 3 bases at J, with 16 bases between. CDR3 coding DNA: TGTGCCAGCAGCTCCCCCTGGGACGCTAGCTACGAGCAGTACGTC. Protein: CASSSPWDASYEQYV.

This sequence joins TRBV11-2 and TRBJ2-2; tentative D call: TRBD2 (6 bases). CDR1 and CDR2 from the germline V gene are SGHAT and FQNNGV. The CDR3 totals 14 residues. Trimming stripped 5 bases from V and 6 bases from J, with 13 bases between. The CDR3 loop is CASSLSGTPGELFF. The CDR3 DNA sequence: TGTGCCAGCAGCCTATCAGGGACTCCCGGGGAGCTGTTTTTT.

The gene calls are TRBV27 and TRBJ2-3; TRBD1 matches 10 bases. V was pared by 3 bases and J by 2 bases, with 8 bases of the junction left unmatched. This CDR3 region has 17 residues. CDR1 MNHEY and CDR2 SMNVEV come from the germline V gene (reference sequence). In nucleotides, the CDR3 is TGTGCCAGCAGTTTGCGAGCGGGACAGGGGCTCACAGATACGCAGTATTTT. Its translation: CASSLRAGQGLTDTQYF.

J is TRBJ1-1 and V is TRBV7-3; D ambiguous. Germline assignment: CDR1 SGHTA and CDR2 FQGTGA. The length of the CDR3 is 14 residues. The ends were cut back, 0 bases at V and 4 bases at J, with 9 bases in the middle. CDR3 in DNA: TGTGCCAGCAGCTTAACCCCCCGGGGCACTGAAGCTTTCTTT. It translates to CASSLTPRGTEAFF.

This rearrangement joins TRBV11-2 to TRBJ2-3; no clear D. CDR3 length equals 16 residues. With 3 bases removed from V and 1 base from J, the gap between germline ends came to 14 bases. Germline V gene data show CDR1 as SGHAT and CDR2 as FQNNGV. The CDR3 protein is CASSFQYGVGTDTQYF. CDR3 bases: TGTGCCAGCAGCTTTCAATACGGAGTTGGCACAGATACGCAGTATTTT.

DNA of the CDR3: TGTGCCAGCAGTTCTCCGGGACTAGCGGGAGCGTACGAGCAGTACTTC. Residues: CASSSPGLAGAYEQYF. This chain joins TRBV28 and TRBJ2-7; TRBD2 aligns across 14 bases. Germline V lookup: CDR1 MDHEN, CDR2 SYDVKM. The CDR3 loop spans 16 amino acids. Trimming at V came to 4 bases and at J to 4 bases, leaving 6 bases not matched to a gene.

The CDR3 nucleotides read TGTGCCAGCAGCTTAGCCGGTGGGACAGGGACCGGGTACTATGGCTACACCTTC. Amino acids: CASSLAGGTGTGYYGYTF. The V and J genes are TRBV7-9 and TRBJ1-2, with TRBD1 identical over 9 bases. The V and J ends lost 0 bases and 3 bases, in that order; junction bases with no gene match: 11. The CDR3 runs 18 residues. The germline V gene has CDR1 SEHNR and CDR2 FQNEAQ (reference sequence).

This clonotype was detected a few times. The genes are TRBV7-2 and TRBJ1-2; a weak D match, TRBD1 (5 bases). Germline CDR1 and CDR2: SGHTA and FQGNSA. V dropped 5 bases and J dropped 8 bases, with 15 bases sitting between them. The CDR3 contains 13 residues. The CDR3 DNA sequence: TGTGCCAGCAGCCTAGGGACTGCTCGGGGCTACACCTTC. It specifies CASSLGTARGYTF.

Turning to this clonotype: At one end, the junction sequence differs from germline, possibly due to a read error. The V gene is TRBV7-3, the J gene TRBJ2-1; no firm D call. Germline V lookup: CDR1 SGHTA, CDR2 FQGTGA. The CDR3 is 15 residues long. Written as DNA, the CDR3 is TGTGCCAGCAGCCTTAGTACGGGCTCCTACTATGAGCAGTTCTTC. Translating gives CASSLSTGSYYEQFF.

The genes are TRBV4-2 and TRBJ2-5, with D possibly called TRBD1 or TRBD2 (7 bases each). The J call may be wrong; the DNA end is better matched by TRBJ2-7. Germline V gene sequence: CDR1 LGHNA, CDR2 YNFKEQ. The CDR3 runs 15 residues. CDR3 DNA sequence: TGTGCCAGCAGCCACGACAGGGAGGGACCCTACGAGCAGTACTTC. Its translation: CASSHDREGPYEQYF.

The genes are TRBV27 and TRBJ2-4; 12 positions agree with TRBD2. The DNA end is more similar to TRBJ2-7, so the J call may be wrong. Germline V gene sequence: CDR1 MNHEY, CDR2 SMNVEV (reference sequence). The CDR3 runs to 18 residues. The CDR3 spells CASGLHAPRTSGNYEQYF. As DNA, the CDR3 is TGTGCCAGCGGGTTACACGCCCCAAGGACTAGCGGGAACTACGAGCAGTACTTC.